A selection of T cell receptor beta chains follows, all from one sample in a study of identifying expanded T cells in peripheral blood. The data were produced by immunoSEQ multiplex PCR, yet TCRdb's version contains in-frame clones alone and is incomplete. The sample shows about 80,000 clones, 88% of them seen only once. The specimen was blood. The source of these receptors is a person aged 18 to 75 in good health. Each CDR3 is given with its conserved first and last residue. D genes are given only for firm matches. Only part of the rows carry a size: once, few, many, or a class if the clone is expanded.

15	-	TRBD1	TRBV5-1	TRBJ2-3	TGCGCCAGCGGCTCTACAGGGGCTGACACAGATACGCAGTATTTT	CASGSTGADTDTQYF
16	-	-	TRBV11-1	TRBJ1-6	TGTGCCAGCAGCTTAGGTCCGTACCGCTATAATTCACCCCTCCACTTT	CASSLGPYRYNSPLHF
12	-	-	TRBV7-6	TRBJ2-1	TGTGCCAGCAGCTATGGGGGGTCCGAGCAGTTCTTC	CASSYGGSEQFF
14	-	-	TRBV5-6	TRBJ1-6	TGTGCCAGCAGCCTCCTCCAAATTAATTCACCCCTCCACTTT	CASSLLQINSPLHF
15	once	-	TRBV5-1	TRBJ1-2	TGCGCCAGCAGCTCGGGGGATCTAACAGGGCATGGCTACACCTTC	CASSSGDLTGHGYTF
13	-	-	TRBV18	TRBJ1-1	TGTGCCAGCTCACCACCCGTACGTGCTGAAGCTTTCTTT	CASSPPVRAEAFF
15	-	-	TRBV12-5	TRBJ1-5	TGTGCTAGTGGTTCCCCCCCCAGGGTAAGGCAGCCCCAGCATTTT	CASGSPPRVRQPQHF
15	-	-	TRBV27	TRBJ2-7	TGTGCCAGCAGTTCCAGTGGTGCAAGCCCCTACGAGCAGTACTTC	CASSSSGASPYEQYF
13	-	-	TRBV27	TRBJ2-7	TGTGCCAGCAGTTTGACAGCGTCCTACGAGCAGTACTTC	CASSLTASYEQYF
15	-	-	TRBV15	TRBJ1-5	TGTGCCACCAGCAGAGGTCCCGGCGGGGGGCAGCCCCAGCATTTT	CATSRGPGGGQPQHF
17	once	-	TRBV30	TRBJ2-3	TGTGCCTGGAGTCCCCCTCCCGGACGGATGCACGGAGATACGCAGTATTTT	CAWSPPPGRMHGDTQYF
13	few	-	TRBV10-2	TRBJ1-1	TGCGCCTGCAAACAGGGCTACGACACTGAAGCTTTCTTT	CACKQGYDTEAFF
13	-	-	TRBV28	TRBJ1-2	TGTGCCAGCAGACTTCGGGCTAACTATGGCTACACCTTC	CASRLRANYGYTF
15	-	TRBD1	TRBV6-5	TRBJ1-5	TGTGCCAGCAGGACAGGGGGCTTAGCGAATCAGCCCCAGCATTTT	CASRTGGLANQPQHF
15	-	-	TRBV11-2	TRBJ1-6	TGTGCCAGCAGCTTCCTGCTGCAAGCCAATTCACCCCTCCACTTT	CASSFLLQANSPLHF
17	-	-	TRBV10-3	TRBJ2-4	TGTGCCATCAGTCCTAGCGTAACAATTGATAGGTGGAACATTCAGTACTTC	CAISPSVTIDRWNIQYF
13	few	-	TRBV5-6	TRBJ1-2	TGTGCCAGCAGCTTGGTGGAGGGGGGTGGCTACACCTTC	CASSLVEGGGYTF
14	once	TRBD2	TRBV7-2	TRBJ2-3	TGTGCCAGCCTCGTCGGGGGGAGCACAGATACGCAGTATTTT	CASLVGGSTDTQYF
18	once	-	TRBV28	TRBJ1-6	TGTGCCAGCAGTCTTCACACAGGGCGAGGGTTCTATAATTCACCCCTCCACTTT	CASSLHTGRGFYNSPLHF
13	-	-	TRBV25-1	TRBJ2-3	TGTGCCAGCAGCCTCCAGGGGACAGATACGCAGTATTTT	CASSLQGTDTQYF
15	-	TRBD2	TRBV5-1	TRBJ2-5	TGCGCCAGCAGCCTGACCCCGGGGGGGCAAGAGACCCAGTACTTC	CASSLTPGGQETQYF
16	-	TRBD2	TRBV7-9	TRBJ2-2	TGTGCCAGCAGCTCAACTAGCGGGGGGAACACCGGGGAGCTGTTTTTT	CASSSTSGGNTGELFF
15	once	-	TRBV19	TRBJ1-4	TGTGCCAGTAGAACCTCTCCCGCAACTAATGAAAAACTGTTTTTT	CASRTSPATNEKLFF
12	-	-	TRBV5-4	TRBJ2-7	TGTGCCAGCAGCTTAGACCACTACGAGCAGTACTTC	CASSLDHYEQYF
16	-	TRBD1	TRBV4-3	TRBJ2-7	TGCGCCAGCAGCCAAGAGACAGGGAACCCCTCCTACGAGCAGTACTTC	CASSQETGNPSYEQYF
15	once	-	TRBV4-3	TRBJ1-1	TGCGCCAGCAGCCAAGGCCCGACTTCCAGCACTGAAGCTTTCTTT	CASSQGPTSSTEAFF
11	-	-	TRBV7-9	TRBJ2-3	TGTGCCAGCAGCTTTTTGGATACGCAGTATTTT	CASSFLDTQYF
13	-	-	TRBV19	TRBJ1-4	TGTGCCAGTAGTATAGGGGGCAGGGAAAAACTGTTTTTT	CASSIGGREKLFF
14	-	-	TRBV7-2	TRBJ2-2	TGTGCCAGCAGCTTACAAATTAGCACCGGGGAGCTGTTTTTT	CASSLQISTGELFF
15	-	-	TRBV2	TRBJ2-5	TGTGCCAGCAGTGAATCGCCCAGGGGTGAAGAGACCCAGTACTTC	CASSESPRGEETQYF
17	-	TRBD2	TRBV5-1	TRBJ2-4	TGCGCCAGCAGCTTGGGGACTAGCGGGGGGGCGCAAAACATTCAGTACTTC	CASSLGTSGGAQNIQYF
19	-	TRBD1	TRBV6-1	TRBJ1-3	TGTGCCAGCAGTGCCCCGACCCGTGGGACAGGCGCTTTTGGAAACACCATATATTTT	CASSAPTRGTGAFGNTIYF
14	once	-	TRBV5-1	TRBJ1-1	TGCGCCAGCACCTTACCACAGGGGAACACTGAAGCTTTCTTT	CASTLPQGNTEAFF
16	-	TRBD2	TRBV5-6	TRBJ2-1	TGTGCCAGCAGCTTCCTTAGCGGGGGGCCCAACAATGAGCAGTTCTTC	CASSFLSGGPNNEQFF
13	-	-	TRBV6-1	TRBJ2-7	TGTGCCAGCAGTGAAGGTGTCTCCTACGAGCAGTACTTC	CASSEGVSYEQYF
13	-	-	TRBV5-4	TRBJ2-5	TGTGCCAGCAACGCGCGCAATCAAGAGACCCAGTACTTC	CASNARNQETQYF
13	-	-	TRBV10-2	TRBJ2-7	TGCGCCAGCAGTGGTACAGGGTCCTACGAGCAGTACTTC	CASSGTGSYEQYF
17	-	-	TRBV7-9	TRBJ2-2	TGTGCCAGCAGCTTAGGAGCCTGGCACAAAGGGACCGGGGAGCTGTTTTTT	CASSLGAWHKGTGELFF
13	-	TRBD1	TRBV7-6	TRBJ2-1	TGTGCCAGCAGCTTAGGACAGGGGGTTGAGCAGTTCTTC	CASSLGQGVEQFF
16	-	-	TRBV12-1	TRBJ2-1	TGTGCCAGCACCCCCATCCCCGGGGGGGGTTACAATGAGCAGTTCTTC	CASTPIPGGGYNEQFF
14	-	-	TRBV18	TRBJ1-5	TGTGCCAGCTCACCACCGGGGAAAGAGGCTCCCCAGCATTTT	CASSPPGKEAPQHF
16	-	TRBD1	TRBV5-6	TRBJ1-1	TGTGCCAGCAGCTTAACAGGGGGCAGCTTGAACACTGAAGCTTTCTTT	CASSLTGGSLNTEAFF
14	-	-	TRBV19	TRBJ1-3	TGTGCCAGTAGTTCCGGGGCCTCTGGAAACACCATATATTTT	CASSSGASGNTIYF
14	-	-	TRBV27	TRBJ2-7	TGTGCCAGCAGGTCGACGGGACACCTTATTGGGCAGTACTTC	CASRSTGHLIGQYF
13	-	TRBD1	TRBV7-2	TRBJ1-2	TGTGCCAGCAGCACTCTTTGGACAGGCCCTTACACCTTC	CASSTLWTGPYTF
14	-	-	TRBV6-4	TRBJ2-1	TGTGCCAGCAGTGACAACGGCTATCCGGATGAGCAGTTCTTC	CASSDNGYPDEQFF
13	-	-	TRBV19	TRBJ2-7	TGTGCCAGTATTGGACGGGGATACTACGAGCAGTACTTC	CASIGRGYYEQYF
15	-	TRBD2	TRBV4-3	TRBJ2-7	TGCGCCAGCAGCCAAGGACTAGCCCTATCCTACGAGCAGTACTTC	CASSQGLALSYEQYF
16	once	-	TRBV11-2	TRBJ1-3	TGTGCCAGCAGCTTGGACGGGCAGTACTCTGGAAACACCATATATTTT	CASSLDGQYSGNTIYF
13	-	-	TRBV5-8	TRBJ1-5	TGTGCCAGCAGCCAACAAGGTGGGCAGCCCCAGCATTTT	CASSQQGGQPQHF
15	-	-	TRBV19	TRBJ1-4	TGTGCCAGTAGTCCTATTTCCACAGGGCACGAAAAACTGTTTTTT	CASSPISTGHEKLFF
14	-	-	TRBV19	TRBJ2-7	TGTGCCAGTAGTCCCTCCACAGGGAAATACGAGCAGTACTTC	CASSPSTGKYEQYF
12	-	-	TRBV5-6	TRBJ1-1	TGTGCCAGCAGCTTGATGAACACTGAAGCTTTCTTT	CASSLMNTEAFF
14	-	TRBD2	TRBV6-6	TRBJ2-1	TGTGCCAGCAGTTCGGGGGGGGCAGGCAATGAGCAGTTCTTC	CASSSGGAGNEQFF
15	-	TRBD1	TRBV19	TRBJ2-7	TGTGCCAGTAGTGCTCCGGGACAGGGGATCCACGAGCAGTACTTC	CASSAPGQGIHEQYF